A single sample gave rise to the 30 T cell receptor beta chains below, sequenced in a study of beta chain features in type 1 diabetes. Since all of the isolated RNA was reverse transcribed, expressed TCRB transcripts were what got sequenced. The method was immunoSEQ multiplex PCR; TCRdb's version includes in-frame clones alone and lacks a portion of them. The sample holds 900,000 or so clones; 15% to 20% are singletons and the top ten take about 0.02%. Sequenced sample: naive CD4+ T cells from blood. All receptors come from a woman aged 18-35 years in good health.

The chain links TRBV5-1 to TRBJ2-1; 9 nucleotides match TRBD2. The CDR3 runs to 16 residues. V was clipped by 1 base and J by 5 bases; unmatched bases: 7. The germline CDR1 and CDR2 sequences are SGHRS and YFSETQ. This CDR3 is CASSLLLAGVHNEQFF. CDR3 sequence (DNA): TGCGCCAGCAGCTTGTTATTAGCGGGAGTTCACAATGAGCAGTTCTTC.

The rearrangement joins TRBV18 to TRBJ1-3; D ambiguous. CDR1 is KGHSH and CDR2 is LQKENI in the germline V gene. The ends were cut back, 3 bases at V and 1 base at J, with 16 bases in the middle. The CDR3 loop spans 17 amino acids. The CDR3 sequence is CASSPPGRYSSGNTIYF. DNA of the CDR3: TGTGCCAGCTCACCTCCGGGCAGGTACTCGTCTGGAAACACCATATATTTT.

The chain carries TRBV5-6 and TRBJ1-2; D unresolved. CDR3 length equals 14 residues. Trimming shortened V by 3 bases and J by 0 bases, and 9 bases separated the two germline ends. Germline CDR1 is SGHDT and CDR2 is YYEEEE. CDR3 protein: CASSSYVANYGYTF. CDR3 in DNA: TGTGCCAGCAGCTCCTACGTCGCTAACTATGGCTACACCTTC.

This clone was observed a handful of times. Relative to the germline gene, one junction end is altered; a read error may explain this. The chain combines TRBV7-3 with TRBJ2-2; 7 positions agree with TRBD2. From germline, CDR1 is SGHTA and CDR2 FQGTGA. CDR3 length: 14 amino acids. CDR3 in amino acids: CASSITSDTGELFF. The CDR3 DNA follows: TGTGCCAGCAGCATAACTAGCGACACCGGGGAGCTGTTTTTT.

The rearrangement links TRBV18 to TRBJ1-5; possible D gene TRBD1, 5 bases. Germline lookup yields CDR1 KGHSH and CDR2 LQKENI. Trimming took off 3 bases at V and 4 bases at J, with 13 bases between the two ends. The CDR3 contains 15 residues. The CDR3 DNA is TGTGCCAGCTCACCCCTGGGGGGAGGAAATCAGCCCCAGCATTTT. Its protein product is CASSPLGGGNQPQHF.

This clone was observed a few times. The CDR3 DNA is TGTGCCAGCAGTTTATCCCCGGGGTCCTATGGCTACACCTTC. Residues: CASSLSPGSYGYTF. V is TRBV28 and J is TRBJ1-2, with unresolved D. Trimming shortened V by 1 base and J by 4 bases, and 10 bases separated the two germline ends. The CDR3 sequence is 14 residues long. CDR1 and CDR2 (germline): MDHEN, SYDVKM.

This clone was counted once. The genes are TRBV28 and TRBJ2-1; 8 bases map to TRBD1. Trimming at V came to 6 bases and at J to 4 bases, leaving 8 bases not matched to a gene. CDR1 and CDR2 from the germline V gene are MDHEN and SYDVKM. This CDR3 spans 15 amino acids. CDR3 loop: CASRPGGTGYNEQFF. CDR3 in DNA: TGTGCCAGCAGACCAGGCGGGACAGGATACAATGAGCAGTTCTTC.

This clone was counted a few times. The chain recombines TRBV29-1 with TRBJ2-7; no definite D call. Germline V lookup: CDR1 SQVTM, CDR2 ANQGSEA. Between the trimmed V and J ends, which lost 5 bases and 1 base, there was a span of 12 bases. This CDR3 spans 13 amino acids. Here the CDR3 DNA reads TGCAGCGTTACGCTTTCCTTATCCTACGAGCAGTACTTC. This encodes CSVTLSLSYEQYF.

J is TRBJ2-5 and V is TRBV7-9, with D perhaps matching TRBD1 (6 bases). Germline CDR1 SEHNR, CDR2 FQNEAQ (reference sequence). V lost 7 bases to trimming and J lost 1 base, with 13 bases between them. The CDR3 covers 14 residues. The CDR3 region is CASIKGVSQETQYF. DNA for the CDR3: TGTGCCAGCATAAAGGGGGTGTCCCAAGAGACCCAGTACTTC.

This clone was observed a handful of times. V is TRBV28 and J is TRBJ2-2; D gene ambiguous. CDR1 is MDHEN and CDR2 is SYDVKM in the germline V gene. This CDR3 spans 12 amino acids. V was cut by 8 bases and J by 4 bases, with 8 bases left in between. CDR3 in DNA: TGTGCCAGCTTTACAGCCACCGGGGAGCTGTTTTTT. Translation: CASFTATGELFF.

This clone was seen more than once but under ten times. This chain joins TRBV21-1 and TRBJ1-4. TRBV21-1 counts as a pseudogene. The CDR3 is 13 amino acids. CDR3 sequence: CAPGNEGPEKLFF. The CDR3 DNA reads TGTGCGCCGGGGAACGAAGGACCGGAAAAACTGTTTTTT.

This clone was found a few times. The chain is built from TRBV11-1 and TRBJ1-2; D gene unclear. Germline V gene sequence: CDR1 SGHAT, CDR2 FQDESV (reference sequence). The CDR3 has 13 amino acids. The ends were cut back, 5 bases at V and 3 bases at J, with 10 bases in the middle. CDR3 nucleotide sequence: TGTGCCAGCAGCCCTGCACTCGACTATGGCTACACCTTC. This translates into CASSPALDYGYTF.

The V gene is TRBV7-2, the J gene TRBJ2-7; the D gene could be TRBD1 or TRBD2 (5 bases each). Trimming cost V 8 bases and J 2 bases, with 19 bases left between them. Germline V gives CDR1 SGHTA, CDR2 FQGNSA. This CDR3 contains 15 residues. CDR3: CASQPVRGVPYEQYF. CDR3 bases: TGTGCCAGCCAGCCCGTGAGAGGGGTCCCCTACGAGCAGTACTTC.

The CDR3 here is CASSSYQVSDEQFF. DNA for the CDR3: TGTGCCAGTAGTAGTTACCAGGTTTCGGATGAGCAGTTCTTC. This chain connects TRBV19 to TRBJ2-1; no clear D gene. The CDR3 contains 14 residues. The V gene's germline CDR1 is LNHDA and CDR2 SQIVND (reference sequence). Trimming took 4 bases from V and 8 from J, leaving 15 bases between them.

This clone appeared a few times. This sequence joins TRBV29-1 and TRBJ1-2; 9 bases align to TRBD1. The CDR3 has 14 residues. J was trimmed by 5 bases and V by 7 bases; bases with no gene match: 11. In germline, CDR1 is SQVTM, CDR2 ANQGSEA. Here the CDR3 DNA reads TGCAGCGCTGCCGGGACAGGGAGCAATTATGGCTACACCTTC. Its protein product is CSAAGTGSNYGYTF.

This clone was recorded a few times. J is TRBJ2-7 and V is TRBV18, with TRBD1 identical over 9 bases. The CDR3 loop spans 15 amino acids. Germline-derived CDR1 and CDR2 are KGHSH and LQKENI. Trimming removed 3 bases from V and 0 bases from J; junction bases left unmatched: 3. The CDR3 loop is CASSPRQGDSYEQYF. CDR3 sequence (DNA): TGTGCCAGCTCACCCCGACAGGGGGACTCCTACGAGCAGTACTTC.

The gene calls are TRBV4-2 and TRBJ2-1; 13 nucleotides match TRBD2. Germline assignment: CDR1 LGHNA and CDR2 YNFKEQ. CDR3 length equals 17 residues. The V gene end was trimmed by 1 base and the J gene end by 7 bases; junction bases not matched to a gene: 7. The CDR3 here is CASSQVFGTSGINEQFF. As DNA, the CDR3 is TGTGCCAGCAGCCAAGTTTTCGGGACTAGCGGGATAAATGAGCAGTTCTTC.

The rearrangement joins TRBV7-8 to TRBJ2-7; no definite D call. Germline CDR1 is SGHVS and CDR2 is FQNEAQ. Trimming cost V 5 bases and J 3 bases, with 14 bases left between them. The CDR3 is made up of 14 amino acids. The CDR3 nucleotides are TGTGCCAGCAGCGTGAACAGAGAGAACTACGAGCAGTACTTC. It encodes CASSVNRENYEQYF.

A word on this clone: One end of the junction is discordant with germline, which a read error may explain. This chain uses TRBV6-5 with TRBJ2-1; D is tentatively TRBD1 or TRBD2 (6 bases each). CDR1 MNHEY and CDR2 SVGAGI come from the germline V gene. This CDR3 region has 14 residues. As DNA, the CDR3 is TGTGCCAGCAGTTACTCGATGCGGGACAACGAGCAGTTCTTC. It yields the protein CASSYSMRDNEQFF.

This clone turned up a few times. CDR3 nucleotides: TGTGCCAGCAGTTTAAATGGATCCCCAAAACTGTTTTTT. As protein: CASSLNGSPKLFF. The genes are TRBV28 and TRBJ1-4, with D unclear. This CDR3 spans 13 amino acids. V was trimmed by 2 bases and J by 10 bases, leaving 11 bases between them. Germline CDR1 reads MDHEN; CDR2 reads SYDVKM.

This chain uses TRBV4-2 with TRBJ2-1; D is possibly TRBD1 (7 bases). V was trimmed by 0 bases and J by 6 bases, leaving 12 bases between them. CDR1 is LGHNA and CDR2 is YNFKEQ in the germline V gene. CDR3 size: 15 residues. As DNA, the CDR3 is TGTGCCAGCAGCCAAGAGCGGGACAGCCGCAATGAGCAGTTCTTC. Protein sequence: CASSQERDSRNEQFF.

The chain has TRBV18 and TRBJ2-7, with D tentatively TRBD1 or TRBD2 (6 bases each). Trimming removed 5 bases from V and 6 bases from J, with 17 bases in between. From germline, CDR1 is KGHSH and CDR2 LQKENI. This CDR3 has 14 amino acids. The CDR3 DNA is TGTGCCAGCTCAGAGATGAGAGGGGGGTCCGAGCAGTACTTC. Residues: CASSEMRGGSEQYF.

V usage is TRBV6-5 and J usage is TRBJ2-3, with D hard to call. The V end was cut by 0 bases, the J end by 6 bases, with 10 bases between. Germline CDR1 reads MNHEY; CDR2 reads SVGAGI. The CDR3 extends over 14 amino acids. The CDR3 is CASSYSTSIDTQYF. DNA of the CDR3: TGTGCCAGCAGTTACTCGACTTCGATCGATACGCAGTATTTT.

The rearrangement joins TRBV20-1 to TRBJ1-2; D perhaps matches TRBD1 (5 bases). Per germline, CDR1 DFQATT and CDR2 SNEGSKA (reference sequence). There are 11 residues in the CDR3. Trimming stripped 3 bases from V and 8 bases from J, with 10 bases between. The CDR3 nucleotides are TGCAGTGCTAGCGCTGGGGCCGGCTACACCTTC. It is translated as CSASAGAGYTF.

V usage is TRBV18 and J usage is TRBJ2-1; D not resolved. The V end was cut by 0 bases, the J end by 8 bases, with 17 bases between. The CDR3 spans 16 residues. Germline CDR1 and CDR2: KGHSH and LQKENI. The CDR3, as DNA: TGTGCCAGCTCACCACCAGCGCAAGCTATTCGTCATGAGCAGTTCTTC. It specifies CASSPPAQAIRHEQFF.

This clone was observed a few times. This CDR3 is also generated by other DNA sequences in the sample. J is TRBJ2-1 and V is TRBV9, with 11 bases lining up with TRBD2. The germline V gene encodes CDR1 SGDLS and CDR2 YYNGEE. The trim removed 4 bases at V and 3 bases at J, leaving 3 bases unmatched. The CDR3 runs to 15 residues. CDR3 residues: CASSPTSGSYNEQFF. The CDR3 nucleotides read TGTGCCAGCAGCCCAACTAGCGGGAGCTACAATGAGCAGTTCTTC.

Only a few counts were recorded for this clone. This sequence joins TRBV6-6 and TRBJ1-3, with D uncertain. Germline V gene data show CDR1 as MNHNY and CDR2 as SVGAGI (reference sequence). The V end was cut by 8 bases, the J end by 4 bases, with 9 bases between. This CDR3 has 12 residues. CDR3 protein: CASAEGGNTIYF. In DNA, the CDR3 is TGTGCCAGCGCGGAGGGCGGAAACACCATATATTTT.

This clone turned up a few times. The chain joins TRBV7-2 to TRBJ2-7, with TRBD2 matching 7 bases. Losses at the gene ends were 1 base for V and 2 bases for J; bases not matched to a gene: 2. CDR3 length: 14 amino acids. Germline loops: CDR1 SGHTA, CDR2 FQGNSA. The CDR3 region is CASSLEAGAYEQYF. The CDR3 bases are TGTGCCAGCAGCTTAGAGGCGGGAGCCTACGAGCAGTACTTC.

V and J are TRBV19 and TRBJ2-1, with 10 bases identical to TRBD2. Germline V gene sequence: CDR1 LNHDA, CDR2 SQIVND (reference sequence). With 6 bases clipped from V and 3 bases from J, the junction kept 5 bases outside the gene matches. The CDR3 has 15 amino acids. The CDR3 coding sequence is TGTGCCAGTAGCCCACTAGCGGGGATCTACAATGAGCAGTTCTTC. Amino acids: CASSPLAGIYNEQFF. Together with reference TRBV19 and TRBJ2-1, the CDR3 gives the full variable domain: DGGITQSPKYLFRKEGQNVTLSCEQNLNHDAMYWYRQDPGQGLRLIYYSQIVNDFQKGDIAEGYSVSREKKESFPLTVTSAQKNPTAFYLCASSPLAGIYNEQFFGPGTRLTVL.

The chain links TRBV28 to TRBJ2-5; TRBD1 is a possible D gene (5 bases). The CDR3 loop spans 18 amino acids. Per the germline V gene, CDR1 is MDHEN and CDR2 is SYDVKM. Trimming stripped 7 bases from V and 5 bases from J, with 29 bases between. CDR3 coding DNA: TGTGCCAGCAAAGGGGTAGAGGCGCCGGAGATCCATTGGGAGACCCAGTACTTC. This sequence encodes CASKGVEAPEIHWETQYF.